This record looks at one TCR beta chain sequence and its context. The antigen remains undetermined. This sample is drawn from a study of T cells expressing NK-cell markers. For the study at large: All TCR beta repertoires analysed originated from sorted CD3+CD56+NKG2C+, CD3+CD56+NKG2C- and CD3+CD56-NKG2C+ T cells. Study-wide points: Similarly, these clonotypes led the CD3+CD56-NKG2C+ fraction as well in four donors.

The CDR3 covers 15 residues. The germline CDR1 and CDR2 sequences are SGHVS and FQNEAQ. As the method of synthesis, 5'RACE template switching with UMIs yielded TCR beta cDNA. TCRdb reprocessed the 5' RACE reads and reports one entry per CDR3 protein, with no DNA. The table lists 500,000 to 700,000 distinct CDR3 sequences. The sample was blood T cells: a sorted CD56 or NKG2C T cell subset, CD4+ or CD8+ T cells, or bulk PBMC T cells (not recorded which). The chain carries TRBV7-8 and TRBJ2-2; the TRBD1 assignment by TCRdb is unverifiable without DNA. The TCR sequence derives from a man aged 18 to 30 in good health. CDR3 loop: CASSLSQGDTGELFF.